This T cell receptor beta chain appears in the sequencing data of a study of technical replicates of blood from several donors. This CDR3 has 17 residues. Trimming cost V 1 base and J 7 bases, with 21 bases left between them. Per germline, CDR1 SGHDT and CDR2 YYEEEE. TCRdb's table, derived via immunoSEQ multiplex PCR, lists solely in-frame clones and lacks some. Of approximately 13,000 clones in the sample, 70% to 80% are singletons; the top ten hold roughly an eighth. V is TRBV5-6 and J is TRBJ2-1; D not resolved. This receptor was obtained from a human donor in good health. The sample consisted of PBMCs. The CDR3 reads CASSLFASNYPENEQFF. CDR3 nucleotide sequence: TGTGCCAGCAGCTTGTTTGCCTCGAACTACCCGGAGAATGAGCAGTTCTTC.